Each of the 20 T cell receptor beta chains below was sequenced from the same sample in a study of T-cell reconstitution after alpha-beta-depleted transplantation in children. Library preparation (for TCRbeta) was performed with unique molecular identifiers. TCRdb re-analysed the PCR reads in MiXCR, keeping a single row per CDR3 protein. This sample carries hundreds of thousands of distinct CDR3 sequences, 10% to 15% of them seen once, and the ten largest clones take 2.2%. The specimen was PBMCs, mostly from graft donor cells, collected 360 days after TCRalphabeta/CD19-depleted stem cell transplant. These receptors originate from a male patient younger than 18 who had a stem cell transplant for acute myeloid leukemia, so the T cells may come from the graft donor.

The V call is TRBV9, the J call TRBJ1-3; no firm D call. Between the trimmed V and J ends, which lost 2 bases and 0 bases, there was a span of 6 bases. This CDR3 is 14 amino acids long. Germline V lookup: CDR1 SGDLS, CDR2 YYNGEE. The CDR3 sequence is CASSVGSSGNTIYF. In DNA form, the CDR3 reads TGTGCCAGCAGCGTGGGCTCCTCTGGAAACACCATATATTTT. The entire variable domain, with the rest obtained from reference TRBV9 and TRBJ1-3, is as follows: DSGVTQTPKHLITATGQRVTLRCSPRSGDLSVYWYQQSLDQGLQFLIQYYNGEERAKGNILERFSAQQFPDLHSELNLSSLELGDSALYFCASSVGSSGNTIYFGEGSWLTVV.

This clonotype was detected many times. The V call is TRBV29-1, the J call TRBJ1-2; D gene uncertain. CDR1 and CDR2 from the germline V gene are SQVTM and ANQGSEA. This CDR3 contains 12 residues. Trimming removed 1 base at V and 4 bases at J, with 7 bases between. CDR3 bases: TGCAGCGTTGAAGGGGAGTCCTATGGCTACACCTTC. It is translated as CSVEGESYGYTF.

This chain uses TRBV4-3 with TRBJ1-1, with D hard to call. Per germline, CDR1 LGHNA and CDR2 YSLEER. V was shortened by 1 base and J by 0 bases, with 12 bases between the two germline ends. CDR3 length equals 16 residues. DNA for the CDR3: TGCGCCAGCAGCCAAGCCTTCTCAATGATGAACACTGAAGCTTTCTTT. This translates into CASSQAFSMMNTEAFF.

This clonotype was seen at least ten times. The chain recombines TRBV15 with TRBJ2-3; D possibly corresponds to TRBD1 (5 bases). Germline-derived CDR1 and CDR2 are LNHNV and YYDKDF (reference sequence). The CDR3 consists of 14 residues. Trimming pared 1 base from V and 3 bases from J, leaving 8 bases between. CDR3 region: CATSRAQGTDTQYF. The CDR3 DNA sequence: TGTGCCACCAGCAGAGCTCAGGGAACAGATACGCAGTATTTT.

The sample holds a few counts of this clonotype. V gene TRBV20-1 combines with J gene TRBJ2-1; 7 bases are shared with TRBD2. The V segment lost 3 bases and the J segment 8 bases; nucleotides outside the gene matches: 4. Germline V gene sequence: CDR1 DFQATT, CDR2 SNEGSKA (reference sequence). This CDR3 region has 12 residues. The CDR3 region has the DNA TGCAGTGCTAGTAGGGCGGGAGATGAGCAGTTCTTC. It is translated as CSASRAGDEQFF.

The V and J genes are TRBV12-3 or TRBV12-4 and TRBJ2-1, with D tentatively TRBD1 or TRBD2 (5 bases each). This CDR3 spans 14 amino acids. V dropped 6 bases and J dropped 5 bases, with 14 bases sitting between them. The CDR3 loop reads CASSPRGTDNEQFF. For the CDR3, the DNA is TGTGCCAGCAGCCCGAGGGGAACGGACAATGAGCAGTTCTTC.

There are a few counts of this clonotype. V and J are TRBV28 and TRBJ2-1; TRBD1 agrees at 8 bases. The CDR3 is made up of 14 amino acids. V lost 7 bases and J lost 13; bases outside the gene matches: 15. CDR1 is MDHEN and CDR2 is SYDVKM in the germline V gene. CDR3 sequence (DNA): TGTGCCAGCACCTTAAGTGGGGACAGGCCCCGACAGTTCTTC. This encodes CASTLSGDRPRQFF.

This clonotype was detected only a few times. The chain uses TRBV28 and TRBJ2-6; 7 bases match TRBD1. The germline V gene encodes CDR1 MDHEN and CDR2 SYDVKM. V lost 5 bases, J lost 4 bases, and 8 bases stayed unmatched. The CDR3 covers 16 residues. The CDR3 protein is CASSRTGAPGANVLTF. DNA for the CDR3: TGTGCCAGCAGTCGAACAGGGGCCCCCGGGGCCAACGTCCTGACTTTC.

The chain has TRBV19 and TRBJ2-1, with no clear D. This CDR3 has 13 amino acids. V dropped 8 bases and J dropped 4 bases, with 12 bases sitting between them. Germline V gene data show CDR1 as LNHDA and CDR2 as SQIVND (reference sequence). This CDR3 reads CASGSSIYNEQFF. CDR3 nucleotide sequence: TGTGCCAGTGGTAGCAGTATATACAATGAGCAGTTCTTC.

This clonotype has just a few counts. This sequence joins TRBV20-1 and TRBJ2-1; possibly TRBD1 for D (5 bases). Trimming took 0 bases from V and 2 from J, leaving 14 bases between them. The germline gives CDR1 DFQATT, CDR2 SNEGSKA (reference sequence). The CDR3 loop spans 16 amino acids. The CDR3 reads CSARDPGRMTYNEQFF. DNA of the CDR3: TGCAGTGCTAGAGATCCAGGGCGGATGACCTACAATGAGCAGTTCTTC.

This clonotype was observed a handful of times. V is TRBV7-3 and J is TRBJ2-1; D possibly corresponds to TRBD2 (5 bases). The germline V gene encodes CDR1 SGHTA and CDR2 FQGTGA. CDR3 length: 20 amino acids. Trimming took 5 bases from V and 2 from J, leaving 28 bases between them. The CDR3: CASSPSLSFPAGPTYNEQFF. CDR3 nucleotides: TGTGCCAGCAGCCCCAGCTTGAGCTTCCCGGCGGGCCCTACCTACAATGAGCAGTTCTTC.

This chain uses TRBV7-3 with TRBJ2-7; TRBD2 agrees at 16 bases. Germline trimming cut 1 base from V and 0 bases from J; bases unmatched to any gene: 9. The V gene's germline CDR1 is SGHTA and CDR2 FQGTGA. This CDR3 has 20 residues. DNA for the CDR3: TGTGCCAGCAGCTTAATTAGGGGACTAGCGGGAGGGCCAAGCTCCTACGAGCAGTACTTC. Protein: CASSLIRGLAGGPSSYEQYF.

This clonotype was seen a few times. This chain links TRBV20-1 with TRBJ2-3; 10 bases line up with TRBD2. V lost 1 base, J lost 4 bases, and 5 bases stayed unmatched. The germline V gene encodes CDR1 DFQATT and CDR2 SNEGSKA (reference sequence). CDR3 length: 15 residues. The chain's CDR3 is CSARGTSGVPDTQYF. The DNA for the CDR3 is TGCAGTGCTAGAGGGACTAGCGGAGTTCCAGATACGCAGTATTTT.

This clonotype was found a few times. J is TRBJ2-7 and V is TRBV20-1; 8 nucleotides agree with TRBD2. With V trimmed by 1 base and J by 6 bases, 11 bases remained unmatched. This CDR3 is built from 15 residues. Germline V lookup: CDR1 DFQATT, CDR2 SNEGSKA (reference sequence). CDR3 sequence: CSARALAALALEQYF. DNA for the CDR3: TGCAGTGCTAGAGCACTAGCGGCTCTTGCCCTCGAGCAGTACTTC.

A few counts support this clonotype. This chain joins TRBV12-3 or TRBV12-4 and TRBJ2-3, with 14 bases matching TRBD2. V lost 2 bases and J lost 8; bases outside the gene matches: 21. The CDR3 is made up of 21 amino acids. The CDR3 nucleotides are TGTGCCAGCAGTTTAAAGGGGACTAGCGGGAGAGCCCTGTCGTGGGGTCCTACGCAGTATTTT. This translates into CASSLKGTSGRALSWGPTQYF.

This clonotype was seen many times. CDR3 residues: CASSPRGIRNNQPQHF. The CDR3 region has the DNA TGTGCCAGCAGCCCCCGGGGGATAAGGAACAATCAGCCCCAGCATTTT. This rearrangement joins TRBV12-3 or TRBV12-4 to TRBJ1-5; possible D gene TRBD1, 5 bases. The CDR3 is 16 amino acids. V lost 6 bases and J 3 bases, leaving 18 bases between the germline ends.

As to this clonotype: At one of its ends the junction is not consistent with the germline gene, which may arise from a read error. The chain links TRBV5-1 to TRBJ2-1; 12 bases are a match to TRBD2. Germline CDR1 SGHRS, CDR2 YFSETQ. The CDR3 sequence is 22 residues long. DNA for the CDR3: TGCGCCACCAGCAGAACAACAAAACCTCCGGGACTAGCGGGCCCCAAGGGCAATGAGCAGTTCTTC. It codes for CATSRTTKPPGLAGPKGNEQFF.

This clonotype was counted at least ten times. The J gene is TRBJ2-1, the V gene TRBV7-3; D gene uncertain. The CDR3 length is 15 residues. V was clipped by 1 base and J by 4 bases, with 11 bases between them. Per germline, CDR1 SGHTA and CDR2 FQGTGA. The CDR3: CASSLRLAAYNEQFF. In DNA, the CDR3 is TGTGCCAGCAGCTTAAGGCTTGCTGCTTACAATGAGCAGTTCTTC. The variable domain in full, with the rest retrieved from reference TRBV7-3 and TRBJ2-1, is GAGVSQTPSNKVTEKGKYVELRCDPISGHTALYWYRQSLGQGPEFLIYFQGTGAADDSGLPNDRFFAVRPEGSVSTLKIQRTERGDSAVYLCASSLRLAAYNEQFFGPGTRLTVL.

This rearrangement joins TRBV18 to TRBJ2-5, with 10 bases aligning to TRBD2. The CDR3 runs to 14 residues. Unmatched junction bases numbered 6, after V lost 8 bases and J lost 3 bases. Germline-derived CDR1 and CDR2 are KGHSH and LQKENI. The CDR3 DNA reads TGTGCCAGCGCCCGCAGCGGGAGGGAAGAGACCCAGTACTTC. Its protein product is CASARSGREETQYF.

This clonotype was counted many times. The genes are TRBV12-3 or TRBV12-4 and TRBJ2-5, with D unresolved. Trimming removed 5 bases at V and 6 bases at J, with 13 bases between. The CDR3 totals 13 residues. The DNA for the CDR3 is TGTGCCAGCAGTCCGCTTCAGTGGCAGACCCAGTACTTC. Its translation is CASSPLQWQTQYF.